The clone carrying this T cell receptor beta chain has just a few counts. Its antigen remains unknown. The ends were cut back, 8 bases at V and 3 bases at J, with 17 bases in the middle. The CDR3 is 15 amino acids. The data derive from a study of response to subunit inactivated influenza vaccine. Points from the study as a whole: Each seasonal flu vaccination may recruit only limited new T cells, authors suggested.

TCRdb re-analysed the RT-PCR reads in MiXCR, keeping a single row per CDR3 protein. The table records roughly 650,000 distinct CDR3 sequences, about 15% of them present only once. Sequencing was performed on PBMCs from blood, taken 11 to 12 days after vaccination. The chain recombines TRBV12-3 or TRBV12-4 with TRBJ1-5, with a possible D match to TRBD1 (6 bases). The receptor's source is a man aged 45-65 years who received an inactivated influenza vaccine. In DNA form, the CDR3 reads TGTGCCAGCCGCCCGGGGGGGGGCCCCAATCAGCCCCAGCATTTT. Residues: CASRPGGGPNQPQHF.